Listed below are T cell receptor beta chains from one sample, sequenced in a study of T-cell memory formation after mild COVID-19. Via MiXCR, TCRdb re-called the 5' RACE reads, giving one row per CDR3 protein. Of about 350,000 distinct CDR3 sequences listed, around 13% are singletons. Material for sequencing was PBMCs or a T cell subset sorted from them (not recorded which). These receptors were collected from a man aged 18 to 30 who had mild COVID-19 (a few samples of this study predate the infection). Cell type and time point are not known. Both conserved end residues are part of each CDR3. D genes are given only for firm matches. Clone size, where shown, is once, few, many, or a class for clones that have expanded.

CDR3aa: CASSYPGDRLNTEAFF
CDR3nt: TGTGCCAGCAGTTACCCGGGCGACAGACTGAACACTGAAGCTTTCTTT
j_gene: TRBJ1-1
abundance: -
d_gene: -
v_gene: TRBV6-6

CDR3aa: CASSLPGTGSGYTF
CDR3nt: TGCGCCAGCAGCTTGCCCGGGACAGGGAGCGGCTACACCTTC
j_gene: TRBJ1-2
abundance: -
d_gene: TRBD1
v_gene: TRBV5-1

CDR3aa: CASSFVREQFF
CDR3nt: TGTGCCAGCAGTTTCGTGAGGGAGCAGTTCTTC
j_gene: TRBJ2-1
abundance: -
d_gene: -
v_gene: TRBV12-3/TRBV12-4

CDR3aa: CASSPNGVSTGARDTQYF
CDR3nt: TGTGCCAGCAGCCCAAATGGTGTTTCGACAGGGGCAAGAGATACGCAGTATTTT
j_gene: TRBJ2-3
abundance: -
d_gene: TRBD1
v_gene: TRBV7-3

CDR3aa: CASSERRHRDGFF
CDR3nt: TGTGCCAGCAGCGAACGGCGACACAGGGACGGGTTCTTC
j_gene: TRBJ2-1
abundance: -
d_gene: -
v_gene: TRBV7-9

CDR3aa: CASRLKHEQYF
CDR3nt: TGCGCCAGCAGACTGAAACACGAGCAGTACTTC
j_gene: TRBJ2-7
abundance: -
d_gene: -
v_gene: TRBV5-1

CDR3aa: CASSQFVSIGQGNGYTF
CDR3nt: TGCGCCAGCAGCCAATTCGTCTCAATAGGACAGGGGAATGGCTACACCTTC
j_gene: TRBJ1-2
abundance: -
d_gene: TRBD1
v_gene: TRBV4-1

CDR3aa: CASSARKGQLRELFF
CDR3nt: TGTGCCAGCAGCGCACGAAAAGGACAGCTCAGGGAGCTGTTTTTT
j_gene: TRBJ2-2
abundance: few
d_gene: -
v_gene: TRBV11-2

CDR3aa: CASSSRLAGYNEQFF
CDR3nt: TGTGCCAGCAGCTCTCGACTAGCGGGGTACAATGAGCAGTTCTTC
j_gene: TRBJ2-1
abundance: few
d_gene: TRBD2
v_gene: TRBV9

CDR3aa: CASAKGIGQGAGELFF
CDR3nt: TGTGCCAGCGCTAAAGGTATTGGACAGGGCGCCGGGGAGCTGTTTTTT
j_gene: TRBJ2-2
abundance: -
d_gene: TRBD1
v_gene: TRBV27

CDR3aa: CASSQGGSRGAFF
CDR3nt: TGTGCCAGCAGCCAGGGAGGGAGTCGGGGGGCTTTCTTT
j_gene: TRBJ1-1
abundance: -
d_gene: -
v_gene: TRBV3-1

CDR3aa: CASSFRGTGGTSYTF
CDR3nt: TGTGCCAGCAGTTTTCGAGGGACAGGGGGCACGAGCTACACCTTC
j_gene: TRBJ1-2
abundance: -
d_gene: TRBD1
v_gene: TRBV6-5

CDR3aa: CASSPPETGLNQPQHF
CDR3nt: TGTGCCAGCTCACCACCGGAGACAGGGTTGAATCAGCCCCAGCATTTT
j_gene: TRBJ1-5
abundance: few
d_gene: TRBD1
v_gene: TRBV18

CDR3aa: CASRDRGRGETQYF
CDR3nt: TGTGCCAGCAGAGACAGGGGGCGCGGGGAGACCCAGTACTTC
j_gene: TRBJ2-5
abundance: many
d_gene: TRBD1
v_gene: TRBV28

CDR3aa: CASSAGTSGGLHQETQYF
CDR3nt: TGTGCCAGCAGCGCCGGGACTAGCGGGGGCTTACACCAAGAGACCCAGTACTTC
j_gene: TRBJ2-5
abundance: few
d_gene: TRBD2
v_gene: TRBV5-5

CDR3aa: CASSQGTGTGRF
CDR3nt: TGTGCCAGCAGCCAAGGAACCGGGACAGGTCGCTTC
j_gene: TRBJ1-2
abundance: -
d_gene: TRBD1
v_gene: TRBV3-1

CDR3aa: CASSLNSYNSPLHF
CDR3nt: TGCGCCAGCAGCTTGAACTCCTATAATTCACCCCTCCACTTT
j_gene: TRBJ1-6
abundance: -
d_gene: -
v_gene: TRBV5-1

CDR3aa: CASSYAQGLGNTIYF
CDR3nt: TGTGCCAGCAGTTACGCGCAGGGACTCGGAAACACCATATATTTT
j_gene: TRBJ1-3
abundance: -
d_gene: -
v_gene: TRBV6-5

CDR3aa: CASSFRGTQETQYF
CDR3nt: TGTGCCAGCAGTTTCCGGGGGACCCAAGAGACCCAGTACTTC
j_gene: TRBJ2-5
abundance: many
d_gene: -
v_gene: TRBV12-3/TRBV12-4

CDR3aa: CASSLFGQGEETQYF
CDR3nt: TGCGCCAGCAGCTTGTTCGGACAGGGCGAAGAGACCCAGTACTTC
j_gene: TRBJ2-5
abundance: many
d_gene: TRBD1
v_gene: TRBV5-1

CDR3aa: CASSPWGGDNEQFF
CDR3nt: TGTGCCAGCAGCCCCTGGGGTGGGGACAATGAGCAGTTCTTC
j_gene: TRBJ2-1
abundance: -
d_gene: -
v_gene: TRBV11-3

CDR3aa: CASEGVLGKLFF
CDR3nt: TGTGCCAGCGAGGGGGTTTTAGGAAAACTGTTTTTT
j_gene: TRBJ1-4
abundance: few
d_gene: -
v_gene: TRBV6-2/TRBV6-3

CDR3aa: CASSSRQGAPLHF
CDR3nt: TGTGCCAGCAGCTCCAGACAGGGAGCACCCCTCCACTTT
j_gene: TRBJ1-6
abundance: few
d_gene: TRBD1
v_gene: TRBV12-3/TRBV12-4

CDR3aa: CASSLQFGVYNEQFF
CDR3nt: TGTGCCAGCAGCTTGCAGTTCGGGGTTTACAATGAGCAGTTCTTC
j_gene: TRBJ2-1
abundance: -
d_gene: -
v_gene: TRBV5-4

CDR3aa: CASSPASVGGELFF
CDR3nt: TGTGCCAGCAGCCCCGCCAGCGTTGGCGGGGAGCTGTTTTTT
j_gene: TRBJ2-2
abundance: -
d_gene: -
v_gene: TRBV7-2

CDR3aa: CASSPAGGLPDTQYF
CDR3nt: TGTGCCAGCAGCCCAGCGGGGGGCCTCCCAGATACGCAGTATTTT
j_gene: TRBJ2-3
abundance: -
d_gene: TRBD2
v_gene: TRBV7-3

CDR3aa: CASSLTGREEAFF
CDR3nt: TGTGCCAGCAGCTTAACAGGCAGGGAAGAAGCTTTCTTT
j_gene: TRBJ1-1
abundance: few
d_gene: -
v_gene: TRBV7-3

CDR3aa: CASSYPGGQRGAYEQYF
CDR3nt: TGTGCCAGCAGCTATCCGGGCGGGCAGCGGGGAGCATACGAGCAGTACTTC
j_gene: TRBJ2-7
abundance: few
d_gene: TRBD2
v_gene: TRBV11-2

CDR3aa: CASSSERGPSTDTQYF
CDR3nt: TGTGCCAGCAGCTCTGAGCGGGGCCCCAGCACAGATACGCAGTATTTT
j_gene: TRBJ2-3
abundance: -
d_gene: TRBD2
v_gene: TRBV7-6

CDR3aa: CASSVALEQYF
CDR3nt: TGTGCCAGCAGTGTTGCCCTCGAGCAGTACTTC
j_gene: TRBJ2-7
abundance: many
d_gene: -
v_gene: TRBV25-1

CDR3aa: CAISAGERGYTF
CDR3nt: TGTGCCATCAGTGCGGGGGAGCGGGGCTACACCTTC
j_gene: TRBJ1-2
abundance: -
d_gene: -
v_gene: TRBV10-3

CDR3aa: CASSQDASANFYGYTF
CDR3nt: TGCGCCAGCAGCCAAGATGCCTCGGCGAACTTTTATGGCTACACCTTC
j_gene: TRBJ1-2
abundance: -
d_gene: -
v_gene: TRBV4-1

CDR3aa: CAISDLEQDSREQYF
CDR3nt: TGTGCCATCAGTGACCTCGAGCAGGACAGTCGCGAGCAGTACTTC
j_gene: TRBJ2-7
abundance: -
d_gene: -
v_gene: TRBV10-3

CDR3aa: CASSLRAGGDNSPLHF
CDR3nt: TGCGCCAGCAGCTTGCGGGCGGGAGGGGATAATTCACCCCTCCACTTT
j_gene: TRBJ1-6
abundance: -
d_gene: -
v_gene: TRBV5-1

CDR3aa: CASSPLGRGTTDTQYF
CDR3nt: TGTGCCAGCAGCCCCCTGGGGCGGGGGACCACAGATACGCAGTATTTT
j_gene: TRBJ2-3
abundance: many
d_gene: TRBD2
v_gene: TRBV7-9

CDR3aa: CASSPGSGGRETQYF
CDR3nt: TGCGCCAGCAGCCCGGGAAGCGGGGGTAGGGAGACCCAGTACTTC
j_gene: TRBJ2-5
abundance: -
d_gene: TRBD2
v_gene: TRBV4-1

CDR3aa: CSAREGWQGETQYF
CDR3nt: TGCAGTGCTAGAGAAGGGTGGCAGGGTGAGACCCAGTACTTC
j_gene: TRBJ2-5
abundance: -
d_gene: -
v_gene: TRBV20-1

CDR3aa: CASSQEVQENYEQYF
CDR3nt: TGCGCCAGCAGCCAAGAGGTACAGGAAAACTACGAGCAGTACTTC
j_gene: TRBJ2-7
abundance: few
d_gene: -
v_gene: TRBV4-3

CDR3aa: CASKGLAGGNEQFF
CDR3nt: TGCGCCAGCAAGGGACTAGCGGGGGGCAATGAGCAGTTCTTC
j_gene: TRBJ2-1
abundance: few
d_gene: TRBD2
v_gene: TRBV5-1

CDR3aa: CASSRESGGYTF
CDR3nt: TGTGCCAGCAGCCGCGAGTCGGGTGGCTACACCTTC
j_gene: TRBJ1-2
abundance: many
d_gene: -
v_gene: TRBV12-3/TRBV12-4

CDR3aa: CASSPWQGLEQYF
CDR3nt: TGTGCCAGCAGCCCCTGGCAGGGGCTCGAGCAGTACTTC
j_gene: TRBJ2-7
abundance: few
d_gene: -
v_gene: TRBV6-5

CDR3aa: CASSLRASYGYTF
CDR3nt: TGTGCCAGCAGTTTAAGGGCATCCTATGGCTACACCTTC
j_gene: TRBJ1-2
abundance: -
d_gene: -
v_gene: TRBV28

CDR3aa: CASSLTPSPYNEQFF
CDR3nt: TGTGCCAGCAGTTTGACTCCCTCCCCGTACAATGAGCAGTTCTTC
j_gene: TRBJ2-1
abundance: -
d_gene: -
v_gene: TRBV6-5

CDR3aa: CASSLTGVGANVLTF
CDR3nt: TGCGCCAGCAGCTTAACAGGGGTCGGGGCCAACGTCCTGACTTTC
j_gene: TRBJ2-6
abundance: many
d_gene: TRBD1
v_gene: TRBV5-1

CDR3aa: CASSLGAWMSNQPQHF
CDR3nt: TGTGCCAGCAGTTTAGGGGCCTGGATGAGCAATCAGCCCCAGCATTTT
j_gene: TRBJ1-5
abundance: few
d_gene: -
v_gene: TRBV12-3/TRBV12-4

CDR3aa: CASSLAPGELFF
CDR3nt: TGTGCCAGCAGTTTAGCGCCCGGGGAGCTGTTTTTT
j_gene: TRBJ2-2
abundance: few
d_gene: -
v_gene: TRBV12-3/TRBV12-4

CDR3aa: CASSLAGQRNTIYF
CDR3nt: TGTGCCAGCAGCTTAGCAGGGCAGCGAAACACCATATATTTT
j_gene: TRBJ1-3
abundance: few
d_gene: -
v_gene: TRBV7-9

CDR3aa: CASSKTRNTEAFF
CDR3nt: TGTGCCAGCAGCAAGACGAGGAACACTGAAGCTTTCTTT
j_gene: TRBJ1-1
abundance: -
d_gene: -
v_gene: TRBV7-2